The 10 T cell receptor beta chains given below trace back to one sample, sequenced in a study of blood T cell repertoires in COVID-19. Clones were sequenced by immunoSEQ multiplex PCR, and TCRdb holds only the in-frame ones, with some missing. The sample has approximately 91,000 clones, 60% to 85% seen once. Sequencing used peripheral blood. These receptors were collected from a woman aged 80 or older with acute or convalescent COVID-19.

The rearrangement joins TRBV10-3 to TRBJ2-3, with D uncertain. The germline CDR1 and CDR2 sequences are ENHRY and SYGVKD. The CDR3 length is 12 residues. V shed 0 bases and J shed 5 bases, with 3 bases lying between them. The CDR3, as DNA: TGTGCCATCAGTGAGTCTAGAGATACGCAGTATTTT. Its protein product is CAISESRDTQYF.

This CDR3 reads CASSLQGANEKLFF. The CDR3 DNA reads TGCGCCAGCAGCTTGCAGGGGGCTAATGAAAAACTGTTTTTT. The J gene is TRBJ1-4, the V gene TRBV5-1; 7 bases map to TRBD1. CDR3 length: 14 amino acids. The trim removed 1 base at V and 3 bases at J, leaving 0 bases unmatched. Germline V gives CDR1 SGHRS, CDR2 YFSETQ. The entire variable domain, with the rest obtained from reference TRBV5-1 and TRBJ1-4, is as follows: KAGVTQTPRYLIKTRGQQVTLSCSPISGHRSVSWYQQTPGQGLQFLFEYFSETQRNKGNFPGRFSGRQFSNSRSEMNVSTLELGDSALYLCASSLQGANEKLFFGSGTQLSVL.

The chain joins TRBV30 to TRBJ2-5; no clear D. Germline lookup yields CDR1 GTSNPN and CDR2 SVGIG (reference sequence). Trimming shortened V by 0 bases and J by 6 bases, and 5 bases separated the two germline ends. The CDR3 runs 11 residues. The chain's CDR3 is CAWSVAQTQYF. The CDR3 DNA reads TGTGCCTGGAGTGTAGCCCAGACCCAGTACTTC.

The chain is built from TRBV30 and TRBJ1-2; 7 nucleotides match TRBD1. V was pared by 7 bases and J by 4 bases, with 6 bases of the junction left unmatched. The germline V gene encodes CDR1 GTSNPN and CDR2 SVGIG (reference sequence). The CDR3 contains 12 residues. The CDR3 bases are TGTGCCTTACCAGGGGGGAGCTATGGCTACACCTTC. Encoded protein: CALPGGSYGYTF.

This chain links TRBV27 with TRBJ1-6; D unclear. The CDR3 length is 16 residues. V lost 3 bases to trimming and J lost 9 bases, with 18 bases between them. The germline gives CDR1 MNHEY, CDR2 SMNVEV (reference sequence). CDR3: CASSLGWAGIGSPLHF. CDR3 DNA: TGTGCCAGCAGTTTGGGCTGGGCAGGTATAGGTTCACCCCTCCACTTT.

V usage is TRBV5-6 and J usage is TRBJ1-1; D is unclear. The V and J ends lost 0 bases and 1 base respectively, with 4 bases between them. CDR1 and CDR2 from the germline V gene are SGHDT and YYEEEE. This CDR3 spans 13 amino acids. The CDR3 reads CASSLGGNTEAFF. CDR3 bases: TGTGCCAGCAGCTTGGGCGGGAACACTGAAGCTTTCTTT.

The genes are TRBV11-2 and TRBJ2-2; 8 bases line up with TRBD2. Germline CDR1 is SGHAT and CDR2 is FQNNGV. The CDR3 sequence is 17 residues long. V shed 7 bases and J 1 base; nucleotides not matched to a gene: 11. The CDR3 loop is CASTKSGGFLNTGELFF. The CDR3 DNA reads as TGTGCCAGCACCAAGAGCGGGGGTTTCTTGAACACCGGGGAGCTGTTTTTT.

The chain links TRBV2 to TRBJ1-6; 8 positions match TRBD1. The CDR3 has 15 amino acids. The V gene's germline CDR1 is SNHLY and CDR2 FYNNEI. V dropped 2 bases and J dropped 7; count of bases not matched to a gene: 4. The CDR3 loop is CASSELGQANSPLHF. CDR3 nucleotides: TGTGCCAGCAGTGAACTGGGACAGGCAAATTCACCCCTCCACTTT.

The CDR3 sequence is CASSLSPGYLPPPGRDYEQYF. The CDR3 DNA sequence: TGTGCCAGCAGTTTATCCCCCGGCTACCTCCCGCCACCGGGTCGGGATTACGAGCAGTACTTC. This chain links TRBV28 with TRBJ2-7; possible D gene TRBD2, 5 bases. The CDR3 loop spans 21 amino acids. Between the trimmed V and J ends, which lost 1 base and 4 bases, there was a span of 32 bases. The germline V gene encodes CDR1 MDHEN and CDR2 SYDVKM.

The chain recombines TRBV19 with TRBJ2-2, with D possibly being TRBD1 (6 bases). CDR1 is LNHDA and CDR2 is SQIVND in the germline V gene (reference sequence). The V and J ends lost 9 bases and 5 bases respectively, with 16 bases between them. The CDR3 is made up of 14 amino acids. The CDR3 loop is CASNGIQGTGELFF. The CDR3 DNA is TGTGCCAGCAACGGGATTCAGGGGACCGGGGAGCTGTTTTTT.